A selection of T cell receptor beta chains follows, all from one sample in a study of T cells in localized non-small cell lung cancer. TCRdb's table, derived via immunoSEQ multiplex PCR, lists solely in-frame clones and lacks some. The sample includes approximately 29,000 clones, 78% of them seen just once. Sequenced here: peripheral blood, sampled before any cancer treatment. The receptors were sampled from a male donor aged 60 or over with stage II squamous cell lung carcinoma. CDR3s include the opening cysteine and the closing phenylalanine or tryptophan. The D gene is left open where the match is weak. Clone sizes are given selectively: once, few, many, or a class where the clone is expanded.

>NA|14|TRBV6-5|TRBJ1-2|NA
CASRPRFLGHGYTF
TGTGCCAGCAGACCCCGATTTTTGGGTCATGGCTACACCTTC
>many|13|TRBV7-2|TRBJ1-5|NA
CASSLIDNQPQHF
TGTGCCAGCAGCTTAATAGATAATCAGCCCCAGCATTTT
>once|14|TRBV6-1|TRBJ2-5|TRBD2
CASSETSGGETQYF
TGTGCCAGCAGTGAAACTAGCGGGGGTGAGACCCAGTACTTC
>NA|14|TRBV2|TRBJ1-3|TRBD1
CATSGQLSGNTIYF
TGTGCCACTTCGGGACAGCTTTCTGGAAACACCATATATTTT
>NA|14|TRBV4-2|TRBJ2-7|TRBD1
CASSQDPGGYEQYF
TGTGCCAGCAGCCAAGATCCAGGGGGCTACGAGCAGTACTTC
>NA|13|TRBV7-9|TRBJ1-2|NA
CASSADNGRRYTF
TGTGCCAGCAGCGCGGACAATGGGAGACGCTACACCTTC
>few|14|TRBV5-1|TRBJ2-7|NA
CASSLDGGRYEQYF
TGCGCCAGCAGCTTGGACGGAGGTCGCTACGAGCAGTACTTC
>NA|12|TRBV12-5|TRBJ2-7|NA
CASGFWNSEQYF
TGTGCTAGTGGTTTTTGGAATTCCGAGCAGTACTTC
>NA|16|TRBV6-4|TRBJ2-2|NA
CASSEELQIYTGELFF
TGTGCCAGCAGTGAAGAGTTGCAGATATACACCGGGGAGCTGTTTTTT
>NA|16|TRBV4-2|TRBJ2-5|TRBD1
CASSQESTGGWETQYF
TGTGCCAGCAGCCAAGAATCGACAGGGGGCTGGGAGACCCAGTACTTC
>NA|14|TRBV7-2|TRBJ1-2|TRBD1
CASSGQGATYGYTF
TGTGCCAGCAGCGGACAGGGGGCCACCTATGGCTACACCTTC
>NA|11|TRBV10-2|TRBJ2-1|NA
CASRVDNEQFF
TGCGCCAGCAGAGTGGACAATGAGCAGTTCTTC
>NA|15|TRBV7-8|TRBJ2-2|NA
CASSLEATYTGELFF
TGTGCCAGCAGCTTAGAGGCTACTTACACCGGGGAGCTGTTTTTT
>NA|16|TRBV5-4|TRBJ2-6|NA
CASSLIDNSGANVLTF
TGTGCCAGCAGCTTGATTGATAACTCTGGGGCCAACGTCCTGACTTTC
>NA|15|TRBV10-2|TRBJ2-5|NA
CASSEWGTAEETQYF
TGCGCCAGCAGTGAATGGGGCACGGCCGAAGAGACCCAGTACTTC
>NA|14|TRBV18|TRBJ1-1|TRBD1
CASSLNRGSTEAFF
TGTGCCAGCTCACTAAACAGGGGTTCGACTGAAGCTTTCTTT